A selection of T cell receptor beta chains follows, all from one sample in a study of T cell responses to AZD1222 COVID-19 vaccine. Measured with immunoSEQ multiplex PCR; TCRdb has only the in-frame clones, and not every one. The sample has tens of thousands of clones; about 80% are singletons. Here the sequenced sample was peripheral blood, taken on day 0 of AZD1222 vaccination. Every receptor here comes from an adult in good health. The CDR3 runs from the conserved cysteine through the conserved F or W. The D gene is left open where the match is weak. Expanded clones are given a class, and other clones once, few, many or no size at all.

.,.,TRBV3-1/TRBV3-2,TRBJ2-1,TGTGCCAGCAGCCAAGATTTGGGGGGGGCCCCCAATGAGCAGTTCTTC,CASSQDLGGAPNEQFF
.,.,TRBV12-2,TRBJ1-2,TGTGCAAGTCGCTTAGCGGGACAGGGGCAGGAAGGCTACACCTTC,CASRLAGQGQEGYTF
.,.,TRBV3-1/TRBV3-2,TRBJ2-3,TGTGCCAGCAGCCTATCATGGGGGGCCGAAACGCAGTATTTT,CASSLSWGAETQYF
.,.,TRBV6-6,TRBJ1-4,TGTGCCAGCAGTTACAGGACTACTAATGAAAAACTGTTTTTT,CASSYRTTNEKLFF
TRBD1,.,TRBV15,TRBJ1-6,TGTGCCACCAGCAGAGATCCCCCCGACAGGGGGAGTCCCCTCCACTTT,CATSRDPPDRGSPLHF
.,few,TRBV6-6,TRBJ2-2,TGTGCCAGCAGTTACCCGGTGGGCGGGGAGCTGTTTTTT,CASSYPVGGELFF
.,.,TRBV7-2,TRBJ2-1,TGTGCCAGCAGCTTCAGACAGAGCTCCTACAATGAGCAGTTCTTC,CASSFRQSSYNEQFF
TRBD1,.,TRBV11-2,TRBJ1-5,TGTGCCAGCAGCTCGGACAGGGGGCAGCCCCAGCATTTT,CASSSDRGQPQHF
TRBD1,.,TRBV27,TRBJ1-1,TGTGCCAGCAGTTTATCACCCAGGACAGGCCGAAACACTGAAGCTTTCTTT,CASSLSPRTGRNTEAFF
.,once,TRBV7-8,TRBJ2-2,TGTGCCAGCAGCTTAGGGGGGGCTGGAAACACCGGGGAGCTGTTTTTT,CASSLGGAGNTGELFF
.,.,TRBV27,TRBJ1-6,TGTGCCAGCAGTTTGTGGGCGGAGGGTTATAATTCACCCCTCCACTTT,CASSLWAEGYNSPLHF
.,.,TRBV25-1,TRBJ1-2,TGTGCCAGCAGTGGCCCGGGGACTGATGGCTACACCTTC,CASSGPGTDGYTF
.,.,TRBV5-4,TRBJ2-1,TGTGCCAGCAGCTTGGGAGGCTCCTACAATGAGCAGTTCTTC,CASSLGGSYNEQFF
TRBD2,.,TRBV7-9,TRBJ2-2,TGTGCCAGCAGCCCAGGCTGGCGGGGGACCGGGGAGCTGTTTTTT,CASSPGWRGTGELFF
.,.,TRBV10-3,TRBJ2-3,TGTGCCATCAGTGAGTCCTACGGGGAGGGCACAGATACGCAGTATTTT,CAISESYGEGTDTQYF
.,few,TRBV7-9,TRBJ1-2,TGTGCCAGCAGCCGACTACTGCAGGACTATGGCTACACCTTC,CASSRLLQDYGYTF
.,.,TRBV7-9,TRBJ1-6,TGTGCCAGCAGCTTACCCCCGGGCGGTTCACCCCTCCACTTT,CASSLPPGGSPLHF
.,once,TRBV5-1,TRBJ2-1,TGCGCCAGCAGCTTGGTCGGGCCCCCCTACAATGAGCAGTTCTTC,CASSLVGPPYNEQFF
TRBD1,.,TRBV6-4,TRBJ2-5,TGTGCCAGCAGTGCTAAGGGGGCAGAGACCCAGTACTTC,CASSAKGAETQYF
.,.,TRBV7-8,TRBJ1-1,TGTGCCAGCAGCTATTCAGGGGTGGGTTCCACTGAAGCTTTCTTT,CASSYSGVGSTEAFF
TRBD1,.,TRBV6-5,TRBJ1-2,TGTGCCAGCAGTTACTCGACAGGGAGTCGCGACTATGGCTACACCTTC,CASSYSTGSRDYGYTF
.,.,TRBV7-2,TRBJ1-1,TGTGCCAGCAGCTTTAATAGGAACACTGAAGCTTTCTTT,CASSFNRNTEAFF
.,few,TRBV6-5,TRBJ1-4,TGTGCCAGCAGACGGACCGGGGGTAATGAAAAACTGTTTTTT,CASRRTGGNEKLFF
.,.,TRBV5-1,TRBJ1-1,TGCGCCAGCAGCTGGGACACCGTGAACACTGAAGCTTTCTTT,CASSWDTVNTEAFF
.,.,TRBV12-3/TRBV12-4,TRBJ1-1,TGTGCCAGCAGTTCTAGAGTCACTGAAGCTTTCTTT,CASSSRVTEAFF
.,.,TRBV2,TRBJ2-2,TGTGCCAGCAGTGATTGGGGGGGCCGGGACACCGGGGAGCTGTTTTTT,CASSDWGGRDTGELFF
TRBD1,.,TRBV7-8,TRBJ2-3,TGTGCCAGCAGCTACGGGACAGACACAGATACGCAGTATTTT,CASSYGTDTDTQYF
.,.,TRBV28,TRBJ1-6,TGTGCCAGCAGTTTGGCTTGGGGTAGCTCCTATAATTCACCCCTCCACTTT,CASSLAWGSSYNSPLHF
.,.,TRBV3-1/TRBV3-2,TRBJ2-3,TGTGCCAGCAGCCAAGCGGGACACCGCACAGATACGCAGTATTTT,CASSQAGHRTDTQYF
.,.,TRBV30,TRBJ1-6,TGTGCCTGGCGGACGGGGAATTCACCCCTCCACTTT,CAWRTGNSPLHF
.,.,TRBV28,TRBJ1-6,TGTGCCAGCAGAGACGCGAATTCACCCCTCCACTTT,CASRDANSPLHF
.,.,TRBV6-9,TRBJ2-6,TGTGCCAGCAGTTTTCGCCGGCCGACTAGCTCTGGGGCCAACGTCCTGACTTTC,CASSFRRPTSSGANVLTF
.,.,TRBV7-2,TRBJ1-4,TGTGCCAGCAGCCGGGGCCTACGAAGGGAAAAACTGTTTTTT,CASSRGLRREKLFF
TRBD1,.,TRBV19,TRBJ1-2,TGTGCCAGTAGTACATCGACAGGGGCTCATGGCTACACCTTC,CASSTSTGAHGYTF
TRBD2,.,TRBV24-1,TRBJ2-2,TGTGCCACCAGTGTTCCTAGCGGGAGGGGCGCCGGGGAGCTGTTTTTT,CATSVPSGRGAGELFF
.,.,TRBV21-1,TRBJ1-1,TGTGCCAGCAGCCCCCCGCACAGGGGTCCGAACACTGAAGCTTTCTTT,CASSPPHRGPNTEAFF
TRBD1,.,TRBV6-1,TRBJ2-1,TGTGCCAGCAGTGAAAGGCGGACAGGGGATTTTCGAAATGAGCAGTTCTTC,CASSERRTGDFRNEQFF
TRBD1,few,TRBV11-2,TRBJ1-5,TGTGCCAGCAGCGCTGACAGGGCAGCTCAGCCCCAGCATTTT,CASSADRAAQPQHF
TRBD1,once,TRBV28,TRBJ1-2,TGTGCCAGCAGTCTTGGACAGGGCGACTACACCTTC,CASSLGQGDYTF